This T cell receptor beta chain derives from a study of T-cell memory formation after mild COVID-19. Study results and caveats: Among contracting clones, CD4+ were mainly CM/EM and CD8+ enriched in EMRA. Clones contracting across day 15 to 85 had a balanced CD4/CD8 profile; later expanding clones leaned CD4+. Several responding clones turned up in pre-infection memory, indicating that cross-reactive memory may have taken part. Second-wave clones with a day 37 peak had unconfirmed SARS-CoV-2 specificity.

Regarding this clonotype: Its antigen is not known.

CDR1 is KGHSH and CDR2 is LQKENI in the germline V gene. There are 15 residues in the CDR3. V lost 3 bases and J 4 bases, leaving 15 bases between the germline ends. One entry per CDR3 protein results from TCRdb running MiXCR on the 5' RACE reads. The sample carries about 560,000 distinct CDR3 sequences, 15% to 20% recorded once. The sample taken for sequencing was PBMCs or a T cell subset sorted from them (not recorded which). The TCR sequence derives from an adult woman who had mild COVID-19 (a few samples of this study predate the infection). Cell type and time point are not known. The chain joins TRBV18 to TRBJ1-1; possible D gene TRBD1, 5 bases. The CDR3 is CASSPEGLGVTEAFF. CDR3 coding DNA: TGTGCCAGCTCACCGGAGGGGTTGGGCGTCACTGAAGCTTTCTTT.